These 24 T cell receptor beta chains originate from one sample sequenced in a study of read filtering for tumor transcriptome and immune sequencing (dated by TCRdb to about 2020). The reads were generated on an Illumina HiSeq 4000. The Immunoverse kit was used to build TCR libraries from roughly 0.4 ug RNA, with molecular barcoded adaptors covering alpha/delta and beta/gamma chains. TCRdb's own reprocessing of the public reads used fastp at Q25 and MiXCR and kept productive beta chains. Under each unique CDR3 protein, matching rows form one entry showing the most common genes and DNA. Across this sample there are about 14,000 distinct CDR3 sequences, with around 21% seen only once. 75% to 85% of the sample rests with the top ten. The material sequenced was a population of CD138-negative cells sorted from bone marrow. The cell subset or site label here, explained by the study, means: bone marrow mononuclear cells depleted of CD138+ plasma/myeloma cells by negative magnetic selection. The source of these receptors is a donor at least 40 years old with multiple myeloma.

This clonotype occurred many times. One junction end does not reproduce the germline sequence, and a read error may be involved. This sequence joins TRBV6-2 or TRBV6-3 and TRBJ2-6; no definite D call. CDR3 length equals 13 residues. The V gene's germline CDR1 is MNHEY and CDR2 SVGEGT. The CDR3 coding sequence is TGTGCCAGCAGTGACTCTGGGGCCAACGTCCTGACTTTC. Translating gives CASSDSGANVLTF.

This clonotype has more than one count but fewer than ten. One end of the junction varies from germline; a read error may be responsible. The chain carries TRBV30 and TRBJ1-4; the D is unclear. The CDR3 consists of 11 residues. Germline CDR1 is GTSNPN and CDR2 is SVGIG (reference sequence). The CDR3 DNA is TGTGCCTGGAGTTCTGGAGGGCAGCCGATTTTT. Protein: CAWSSGGQPIF.

The chain links TRBV14 to TRBJ1-1; unclear D gene. This CDR3 region has 13 residues. The germline V gene has CDR1 SGHDN and CDR2 FVKESK. Trimming removed 2 bases at V and 8 bases at J, with 12 bases between. The CDR3 nucleotides are TGTGCCAGCAGCCAATCGACCGCTGGAGAAGCTTTCTTT. Its protein product is CASSQSTAGEAFF.

This clonotype was seen a handful of times. The chain uses TRBV19 and TRBJ2-2, with TRBD1 matching 7 bases. The CDR3 is made up of 14 amino acids. V shed 7 bases, J shed 5 bases, and the junction held 7 bases outside the gene matches. Germline V CDR1 and CDR2: LNHDA, SQIVND (reference sequence). Written as DNA, the CDR3 is TGTGCCAGTATTGAGACAGGGTGGACCGGGGAGCTGTTTTTT. It encodes CASIETGWTGELFF. The full variable domain, in which reference TRBV19 and TRBJ2-2 provide the parts outside the CDR3, is DGGITQSPKYLFRKEGQNVTLSCEQNLNHDAMYWYRQDPGQGLRLIYYSQIVNDFQKGDIAEGYSVSREKKESFPLTVTSAQKNPTAFYLCASIETGWTGELFFGEGSRLTVL.

The chain is built from TRBV13 and TRBJ1-1; 7 bases match TRBD1. Germline assignment: CDR1 PRHDT and CDR2 FYEKMQ (reference sequence). The CDR3 totals 12 residues. V gave up 5 bases and J gave up 7 bases; unmatched junction bases: 4. The CDR3: CASSPGTVEAFF. In DNA form, the CDR3 reads TGTGCCAGCAGCCCGGGGACAGTTGAAGCTTTCTTT.

This clonotype was counted many times. The chain couples TRBV4-3 to TRBJ2-5; tentative D call: TRBD2 (6 bases). V lost 5 bases and J lost 2, with 18 bases in between. This CDR3 contains 16 residues. Germline CDR1 and CDR2: LGHNA and YSLEER. CDR3 DNA: TGCGCCAGCAGCGTCAGACTAGGGACTCGACAAGAGACCCAGTACTTC. Protein: CASSVRLGTRQETQYF.

In this sample, this clonotype turned up a few times. This rearrangement joins TRBV7-9 to TRBJ2-7; D unresolved. Per the germline V gene, CDR1 is SEHNR and CDR2 is FQNEAQ (reference sequence). V lost 2 bases and J lost 0, with 5 bases in between. CDR3 length equals 13 residues. For the CDR3, the DNA is TGTGCCAGCAGCTTATCTAGCTCCTACGAGCAGTACTTC. Translating gives CASSLSSSYEQYF.

This clonotype was detected ten times or more. The rearrangement uses TRBV30 and TRBJ2-2; possibly TRBD1 for D (6 bases). CDR1 is GTSNPN, CDR2 SVGIG, per germline (reference sequence). Trimming left V 1 base short and J 2 bases short, with 11 bases between. CDR3 length: 15 amino acids. The CDR3 region has the DNA TGTGCCTGGAGTGCGGGGACACCTAACACCGGGGAGCTGTTTTTT. Amino acid sequence: CAWSAGTPNTGELFF. The full variable domain, rest sourced from reference TRBV30 and TRBJ2-2, is SQTIHQWPATLVQPVGSPLSLECTVEGTSNPNLYWYRQAAGRGLQLLFYSVGIGQISSEVPQNLSASRPQDRQFILSSKKLLLSDSGFYLCAWSAGTPNTGELFFGEGSRLTVL.

The chain recombines TRBV20-1 with TRBJ2-2; D possibly corresponds to TRBD2 (6 bases). Germline V gene sequence: CDR1 DFQATT, CDR2 SNEGSKA (reference sequence). The CDR3 is 14 residues long. In nucleotides, the CDR3 is TGCAGAGGCGAGGGGAGGCGTGGCACCGGGGAGCTGTTTTTT. Encoded protein: CRGEGRRGTGELFF.

At least ten counts were recorded for this clonotype. The chain is built from TRBV24-1 and TRBJ2-1; unclear D gene. Trimming removed 4 bases at V and 6 bases at J, with 21 bases between. This CDR3 contains 17 residues. Germline lookup yields CDR1 KGHDR and CDR2 SFDVKD. Here the CDR3 reads CATSDLKDARFRNEQFF. The DNA for the CDR3 is TGTGCCACCAGTGACCTAAAGGACGCGAGATTCCGCAATGAGCAGTTCTTC.

The chain recombines TRBV19 with TRBJ2-5; D may be TRBD2 (6 bases). This CDR3 has 14 amino acids. V was pared by 5 bases and J by 3 bases, with 13 bases between. Per the germline V gene, CDR1 is LNHDA and CDR2 is SQIVND (reference sequence). CDR3 region: CASSPWGLEETQYF. CDR3 DNA sequence: TGTGCCAGTAGTCCATGGGGACTTGAAGAGACCCAGTACTTC.

This clonotype was seen ten or more times. The J gene is TRBJ2-3, the V gene TRBV12-3 or TRBV12-4, with 11 bases fitting TRBD1. The CDR3 has 15 amino acids. After removal of 4 bases from V and 7 bases from J, the junction contained 7 bases not matched to a gene. This chain's CDR3 is CASSSGQGARNTQYF. The CDR3 nucleotides are TGTGCCAGCAGTTCCGGACAGGGGGCGCGAAATACGCAGTATTTT.

This clonotype was observed many times. This sequence joins TRBV7-2 and TRBJ2-2; TRBD1 aligns across 8 bases. V was pared by 4 bases and J by 7 bases, with 11 bases of the junction left unmatched. The CDR3 covers 16 residues. CDR1 and CDR2 from the germline V gene are SGHTA and FQGNSA. The CDR3 nucleotides are TGTGCCAGCAGCTCATCCCCGACAGGGGTAAACGGGGAGCTGTTTTTT. Translation gives CASSSSPTGVNGELFF.

This clonotype has ten or more counts. The J gene is TRBJ2-1, the V gene TRBV12-3 or TRBV12-4; TRBD1 agrees at 7 bases. V lost 10 bases to trimming and J lost 7 bases; unmatched junction nucleotides: 13. The CDR3 covers 14 residues. As DNA, the CDR3 is TGTGCCACAATACCATACGAGGGGGCGAATGAGCAGTTCTTC. Residues: CATIPYEGANEQFF.

At least ten counts were recorded for this clonotype. The V and J genes are TRBV9 and TRBJ1-6; TRBD1 is a possible D gene (5 bases). The germline gives CDR1 SGDLS, CDR2 YYNGEE. The V and J ends lost 8 bases and 7 bases respectively, with 16 bases between them. CDR3 length: 14 amino acids. The CDR3 loop is CASSQGEGNSPLHF. CDR3 DNA: TGTGCCAGTAGCCAAGGGGAAGGGAATTCACCCCTCCACTTT.

This clonotype has at least ten counts. The chain links TRBV11-2 to TRBJ2-5; possible D gene TRBD1, 6 bases. This CDR3 has 14 residues. The V gene lost 4 bases and the J gene lost 0 bases, with 9 bases spanning the gap. The germline CDR1 and CDR2 sequences are SGHAT and FQNNGV. CDR3 sequence: CASSWGHNQETQYF. The CDR3 DNA is TGTGCCAGCAGCTGGGGGCACAACCAAGAGACCCAGTACTTC.

This clonotype was detected many times. The V gene is TRBV7-8, the J gene TRBJ2-2; possibly TRBD1 for D (6 bases). The CDR3 totals 16 residues. The germline V gene encodes CDR1 SGHVS and CDR2 FQNEAQ. Trimming took 2 bases from V and 1 from J, leaving 11 bases between them. For the CDR3, the DNA is TGTGCCAGCAGCTTAACCCCGACAGGGAACACCGGGGAGCTGTTTTTT. Protein sequence: CASSLTPTGNTGELFF.

The V and J genes are TRBV7-6 and TRBJ2-7; 10 positions agree with TRBD1. Germline V gene lookup returns CDR1 SGHVS and CDR2 FNYEAQ. The CDR3 has 14 amino acids. J gave up 7 bases and V 5 bases, and 8 bases lay outside the gene matches. This CDR3 is CASSLGGTGVEQYF. In DNA, the CDR3 is TGTGCCAGCAGCCTAGGTGGGACAGGGGTTGAGCAGTACTTC.

This clonotype has only a few counts. The chain has TRBV29-1 and TRBJ1-1; 9 bases map to TRBD1. Germline V gene lookup returns CDR1 SQVTM and CDR2 ANQGSEA. The CDR3 length is 13 residues. V lost 7 bases, J lost 4 bases, and 7 bases stayed unmatched. CDR3 coding DNA: TGCAGCGGGCGGACAGGGGCTGGCACTGAAGCTTTCTTT. Amino acid sequence: CSGRTGAGTEAFF. Combining the CDR3 with reference TRBV29-1 and TRBJ1-1 gives the whole variable domain SAVISQKPSRDICQRGTSLTIQCQVDSQVTMMFWYRQQPGQSLTLIATANQGSEATYESGFVIDKFPISRPNLTFSTLTVSNMSPEDSSIYLCSGRTGAGTEAFFGQGTRLTVV.

In this sample, this clonotype turned up many times. The J gene is TRBJ2-4, the V gene TRBV2; 8 positions agree with TRBD1. The CDR3 consists of 18 residues. J gave up 0 bases and V 6 bases, and 13 bases lay outside the gene matches. The germline V gene has CDR1 SNHLY and CDR2 FYNNEI. CDR3 region: CASRPNGQGLLAKNIQYF. For the CDR3, the DNA is TGTGCCAGCAGACCAAACGGACAGGGTCTACTAGCCAAAAACATTCAGTACTTC.

On this clonotype itself: A clone one base away is much larger, so this may be a read error. The chain is built from TRBV24-1 and TRBJ2-1, with TRBD2 matching 7 bases. The CDR3 is made up of 13 amino acids. CDR1 and CDR2 (germline): KGHDR, SFDVKD. This chain's CDR3 is CATSDGTKDEQSF. In DNA, the CDR3 is TGTGCCACCAGTGATGGGACTAAGGATGAGCAGTCCTTC.

This clonotype came up many times. This sequence joins TRBV7-8 and TRBJ1-6; tentatively, D is TRBD1 (5 bases). This CDR3 region has 15 residues. CDR1 is SGHVS, CDR2 FQNEAQ, per germline. V dropped 1 base and J dropped 10 bases, with 14 bases sitting between them. The CDR3 nucleotides are TGTGCCAGCAGCTTAGTCGGGACCGCGGGGTCACCCCTCCACTTT. This sequence encodes CASSLVGTAGSPLHF.

The genes are TRBV4-2 and TRBJ2-5; TRBD2 is a possible D gene (5 bases). The CDR3 totals 15 residues. The V and J ends lost 4 bases and 0 bases respectively, with 12 bases between them. The germline V gene has CDR1 LGHNA and CDR2 YNFKEQ. The CDR3 here is CASSPSRGNQETQYF. The CDR3 DNA follows: TGTGCCAGCAGCCCATCCCGGGGTAACCAAGAGACCCAGTACTTC.

This clonotype was seen a handful of times. The chain couples TRBV7-2 to TRBJ2-5; the D gene is possibly TRBD2 (5 bases). Trimming took 8 bases from V and 5 from J, leaving 21 bases between them. Germline V gene data show CDR1 as SGHTA and CDR2 as FQGNSA. This CDR3 has 15 amino acids. CDR3 protein: CASGRMDLLVETQYF. CDR3 coding DNA: TGTGCCAGCGGAAGGATGGACTTGTTGGTCGAGACCCAGTACTTC.